Shown below are 21 T cell receptor beta chains from a single sample sequenced in a study of cytomegalovirus exposure and HLA in healthy donors. PCR used 60 Vbeta primers and 13 Jbeta primers. Here immunoSEQ multiplex PCR was the method, and the copy in TCRdb shows in-frame clones only, minus some. This table holds 95,000 to 150,000 clones, roughly 76% found once. The sample comprised PBMCs. Every receptor here comes from a woman in her fifties or sixties in good health and CMV-seronegative.

CDR3 bases: TGTGCCAGTGGTGGACTGACAGGGGGTAGCAATCAGCCCCAGCATTTT. It yields the protein CASGGLTGGSNQPQHF. This chain joins TRBV19 and TRBJ1-5, with 9 bases identical to TRBD1. CDR3 length equals 16 residues. The V gene end was trimmed by 8 bases and the J gene end by 0 bases; junction bases not matched to a gene: 8. Per germline, CDR1 LNHDA and CDR2 SQIVND (reference sequence). Together with reference TRBV19 and TRBJ1-5, the CDR3 gives the full variable domain: DGGITQSPKYLFRKEGQNVTLSCEQNLNHDAMYWYRQDPGQGLRLIYYSQIVNDFQKGDIAEGYSVSREKKESFPLTVTSAQKNPTAFYLCASGGLTGGSNQPQHFGDGTRLSIL.

This clone was seen a handful of times. The chain uses TRBV7-2 and TRBJ2-4; no clear D gene. Germline V gives CDR1 SGHTA, CDR2 FQGNSA. V was trimmed by 2 bases and J by 4 bases, leaving 3 bases between them. This CDR3 spans 12 amino acids. CDR3 amino acids: CASSLLKNIQYF. In nucleotides, the CDR3 is TGTGCCAGCAGCTTACTAAAAAACATTCAGTACTTC.

The chain recombines TRBV27 with TRBJ1-5, with 7 bases matching TRBD1. CDR3 size: 16 residues. V shed 6 bases, J shed 3 bases, and the junction held 11 bases outside the gene matches. The germline CDR1 and CDR2 sequences are MNHEY and SMNVEV (reference sequence). This chain's CDR3 is CASSLKGTDFNQPQHF. The CDR3 DNA is TGTGCCAGCAGCCTTAAAGGGACAGACTTCAATCAGCCCCAGCATTTT.

In DNA form, the CDR3 reads TGTGCCAGCAGCCCGGTGGGGGGTTCTGGGGCCAACGTCCTGACTTTC. It encodes CASSPVGGSGANVLTF. V usage is TRBV5-4 and J usage is TRBJ2-6, with a tentative D call TRBD2 (6 bases). This CDR3 is 16 amino acids long. The V gene lost 4 bases and the J gene lost 1 base, with 12 bases spanning the gap. Germline V gene data show CDR1 as SGHNT and CDR2 as YYREEE (reference sequence).

The chain couples TRBV19 to TRBJ2-7, with TRBD1 matching 7 bases. The CDR3 spans 19 residues. Per the germline V gene, CDR1 is LNHDA and CDR2 is SQIVND (reference sequence). V dropped 4 bases and J dropped 0; count of bases not matched to a gene: 18. CDR3 sequence: CASSKRQGVSGRSSYEQYF. CDR3 nucleotide sequence: TGTGCCAGTAGTAAACGACAGGGTGTAAGTGGGAGAAGCTCCTACGAGCAGTACTTC.

In this sample, this clone turned up a few times. V usage is TRBV7-2 and J usage is TRBJ1-5; TRBD1 agrees at 7 bases. The J segment lost 4 bases and the V segment lost 5 bases, leaving 5 bases of the junction unmatched. The CDR3 is 14 residues long. Germline lookup yields CDR1 SGHTA and CDR2 FQGNSA. The CDR3 loop is CASSTDRVNQPQHF. The CDR3 bases are TGTGCCAGCAGCACCGACAGGGTGAATCAGCCCCAGCATTTT.

The V gene is TRBV19, the J gene TRBJ2-1, with TRBD2 matching over 13 bases. There are 17 residues in the CDR3. Germline V gene sequence: CDR1 LNHDA, CDR2 SQIVND (reference sequence). J was trimmed by 0 bases and V by 3 bases; bases with no gene match: 2. The chain's CDR3 is CASSMGLAGYSYNEQFF. DNA for the CDR3: TGTGCCAGTAGTATGGGACTAGCGGGGTACTCCTACAATGAGCAGTTCTTC. The variable domain in full, with the rest retrieved from reference TRBV19 and TRBJ2-1, is DGGITQSPKYLFRKEGQNVTLSCEQNLNHDAMYWYRQDPGQGLRLIYYSQIVNDFQKGDIAEGYSVSREKKESFPLTVTSAQKNPTAFYLCASSMGLAGYSYNEQFFGPGTRLTVL.

The chain links TRBV9 to TRBJ1-1; D may be TRBD1 (6 bases). CDR1 is SGDLS and CDR2 is YYNGEE in the germline V gene. The CDR3 totals 15 residues. V lost 3 bases, J lost 1 base, and 13 bases lay in between. The CDR3: CASSEVGHSNTEAFF. CDR3 DNA: TGTGCCAGCAGCGAGGTGGGACATTCGAACACTGAAGCTTTCTTT.

V gene TRBV30 combines with J gene TRBJ1-1; possibly TRBD1 for D (5 bases). V lost 0 bases and J 4 bases, leaving 6 bases between the germline ends. Germline V lookup: CDR1 GTSNPN, CDR2 SVGIG (reference sequence). This CDR3 is 12 amino acids long. CDR3 region: CAWSVGVTEAFF. Written as DNA, the CDR3 is TGTGCCTGGAGTGTAGGGGTCACTGAAGCTTTCTTT.

The chain couples TRBV7-2 to TRBJ1-1, with D hard to call. The CDR3 extends over 16 amino acids. V shed 5 bases and J shed 0 bases, with 16 bases lying between them. Germline CDR1 reads SGHTA; CDR2 reads FQGNSA. In nucleotides, the CDR3 is TGTGCCAGCAGCCCGGGGAGGGCGACAATGAACACTGAAGCTTTCTTT. Translating it yields CASSPGRATMNTEAFF.

As regards this clone: At the DNA level, this CDR3 is encoded by other sequences in the same sample as well. The rearrangement uses TRBV30 and TRBJ1-5; 7 nucleotides match TRBD1. The CDR3 totals 13 residues. V lost 2 bases to trimming and J lost 4 bases; unmatched junction nucleotides: 2. The germline gives CDR1 GTSNPN, CDR2 SVGIG (reference sequence). The CDR3 bases are TGTGCCTGGAGTTTACAGGGGAATCAGCCCCAGCATTTT. Protein: CAWSLQGNQPQHF.

The V gene is TRBV5-5, the J gene TRBJ1-1; a possible D gene is TRBD1 (6 bases). The CDR3 loop spans 12 amino acids. CDR1 SGHKS and CDR2 YYEKEE come from the germline V gene (reference sequence). Trimming took off 4 bases at V and 8 bases at J, with 12 bases between the two ends. This chain's CDR3 is CASSLKTGEAFF. CDR3 DNA: TGTGCCAGCAGCCTTAAAACAGGGGAAGCTTTCTTT.

V usage is TRBV19 and J usage is TRBJ2-7; 8 bases are a match to TRBD2. Germline V lookup: CDR1 LNHDA, CDR2 SQIVND (reference sequence). J gave up 2 bases and V 6 bases, and 9 bases lay outside the gene matches. The CDR3 length is 15 residues. This CDR3 is CASRPTSGEAYEQYF. CDR3 coding DNA: TGTGCCAGTAGACCCACTAGCGGAGAGGCCTACGAGCAGTACTTC.

This clone was seen only a few times. The chain combines TRBV5-1 with TRBJ2-7, with 7 bases identical to TRBD1. The J segment lost 6 bases and the V segment lost 4 bases, leaving 16 bases of the junction unmatched. The CDR3 covers 16 residues. Germline V gene sequence: CDR1 SGHRS, CDR2 YFSETQ. The CDR3 DNA follows: TGCGCCAGCAGCCCGATCCCTCTGGGGACAGATAGCGAGCAGTACTTC. Amino acids: CASSPIPLGTDSEQYF.

This chain links TRBV5-6 with TRBJ2-7; D may be TRBD2 (7 bases). The CDR3 loop spans 14 amino acids. V lost 1 base and J lost 1, with 9 bases in between. Germline V gene lookup returns CDR1 SGHDT and CDR2 YYEEEE. CDR3 coding DNA: TGTGCCAGCAGCTTGAGGGGGGGATCCTACGAGCAGTACTTC. It translates to CASSLRGGSYEQYF.

CDR3 amino acids: CASRLNSYNEQFF. CDR3 DNA: TGTGCCAGCAGGCTAAACTCCTACAATGAGCAGTTCTTC. The chain carries TRBV6-1 and TRBJ2-1; no reliable D call. V was shortened by 6 bases and J by 0 bases, with 6 bases between the two germline ends. Germline-derived CDR1 and CDR2 are MNHNS and SASEGT. The CDR3 has 13 residues.

This rearrangement joins TRBV6-5 to TRBJ1-2; no clear D. The V end lost 4 bases, the J end lost 5 bases, and 17 bases lay between the germline ends. CDR3 length equals 15 residues. Germline-derived CDR1 and CDR2 are MNHEY and SVGAGI. CDR3 protein: CASSSHGLTGYGYTF. In nucleotides, the CDR3 is TGTGCCAGCAGTTCTCATGGACTCACCGGTTATGGCTACACCTTC.

Only a few counts were recorded for this clone. V gene TRBV19 combines with J gene TRBJ2-7; 7 bases are a match to TRBD2. The CDR3 length is 14 residues. Germline V gene sequence: CDR1 LNHDA, CDR2 SQIVND (reference sequence). With V trimmed by 5 bases and J by 2 bases, 6 bases remained unmatched. This chain's CDR3 is CASSLQAGTYEQYF. As DNA, the CDR3 is TGTGCCAGTAGTCTCCAAGCGGGAACCTACGAGCAGTACTTC.

The chain employs TRBV29-1 and TRBJ2-1, with 9 bases that match TRBD2. The CDR3 loop spans 16 amino acids. The V segment lost 4 bases and the J segment 4 bases; nucleotides outside the gene matches: 11. Per the germline V gene, CDR1 is SQVTM and CDR2 is ANQGSEA. CDR3 nucleotides: TGCAGCGTTGGCGGAGCTAGCGGGGTATGGTACAATGAGCAGTTCTTC. Amino acid sequence: CSVGGASGVWYNEQFF.

V is TRBV15 and J is TRBJ2-1; TRBD1 matches 7 bases. The CDR3 contains 15 residues. CDR1 is LNHNV and CDR2 is YYDKDF in the germline V gene (reference sequence). Trimming cost V 5 bases and J 6 bases; bases outside gene matches: 10. The CDR3 bases are TGTGCCACCAGCCTACGTGACAGGGTTCGCAATGAGCAGTTCTTC. The encoded protein is CATSLRDRVRNEQFF.

This clone was detected only a few times. The V gene is TRBV28, the J gene TRBJ2-1, with TRBD1 matching 8 bases. The CDR3 loop spans 17 amino acids. Germline lookup yields CDR1 MDHEN and CDR2 SYDVKM. V lost 6 bases to trimming and J lost 7 bases; unmatched junction nucleotides: 17. The DNA for the CDR3 is TGTGCCAGCAGCTTTCGGCCGACAGGGGTGTTTATGAATGAGCAGTTCTTC. Its protein product is CASSFRPTGVFMNEQFF.